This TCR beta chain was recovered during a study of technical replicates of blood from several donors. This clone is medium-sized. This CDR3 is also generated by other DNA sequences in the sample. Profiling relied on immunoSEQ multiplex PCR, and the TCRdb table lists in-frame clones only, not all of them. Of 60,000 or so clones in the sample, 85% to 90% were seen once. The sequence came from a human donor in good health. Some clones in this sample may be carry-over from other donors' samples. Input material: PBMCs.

The DNA of the CDR3 is TGTGCCAGCAGGCAACAGGGGACGAACACTGAAGCTTTCTTT. This gives the protein CASRQQGTNTEAFF. The V gene is TRBV6-6, the J gene TRBJ1-1; 7 positions match TRBD1. The CDR3 spans 14 residues. Trimming took 6 bases from V and 1 from J; bases not matched to a gene: 5. Germline V gene data show CDR1 as MNHNY and CDR2 as SVGAGI (reference sequence).